Given below is one T cell receptor (beta chain) in context. The specificity of this receptor is unknown. No per-base quality is available; no much larger clone lies one base away. This record comes from a study of shared clonotypes between healthy human individuals (TCRdb year 2020). Background for the entire study: The cohort included a few men and a couple of women between 18 and 49 years of age. Per donor, leukapheresis produced somewhere between about 0.94 and 8.9 billion PBMCs. To increase sequencing depth and limit assay-specific biases, TCR repertoire library preparation and sequencing were carried out by different laboratories using diverse techniques. To estimate repertoire size and how much clonotype sharing occurs between individuals, the study deeply sequenced the blood TCR repertoires of about five healthy adults. General conclusions and limits of the study: Pairwise subsampling led to the expectation that sequencing depth would affect the degree of clonotype sharing among donors. Sampling was limited to blood, and TCR repertoires in tissue likely differ from TCR repertoires in blood. Because the study included a small number of donors, the genetic and exposure-history diversity represented was limited.

TCR CDR3 regions were amplified from genomic DNA by multiplex PCR using the deep immunoSEQ assay. Extracted genomic DNA from each cell subset was spread evenly across all wells of several immunoSEQ 96-well plates, with each plate serving as a replicate. For unsorted PBMC, 300 ng genomic DNA, equal to 25,000 to 35,000 T cell genomes, was loaded into each replicate PCR. Unsorted PBMC genomic DNA was sequenced across ten immunoSEQ deep assay plates. The purified libraries were quantified using a Qubit 3.0 fluorometer, sized with a Bioanalyzer 2100, and then quantified again using the KAPA Library Quantification kit. Every immunoSEQ 96-well plate was sequenced on a dedicated single-read 150-cycle Illumina NextSeq 550 flow cell. Per the authors' processing: Because the immunoSEQ output included only junctional sequences and no quality scores, the filtering could not be the same as the filtering used for full-length reads. To assign V/J genes and CDR3, sequences were annotated against IMGT germline references using PyIR, a Python wrapper for IgBLAST v1.9. Reads were removed for weak V/J assignments (E-value above 1e-6), missing CDR3, stop codons, out-of-frame junctions, or ambiguous translated residues. A V3J clonotype was defined by an identical inferred V gene, J gene, and CDR3 amino acid sequence. To compute the percentage overlap between repertoires, the number of shared unique clonotypes was divided by the size of the smaller repertoire. Three approaches were used to assess repertoire richness: RTK rarefaction, the Chao1 estimator, and Recon v2.1 estimates of unobserved clonotypes. TCRdb mirrors the immuneACCESS table, restricted to in-frame sequences. Some clones are absent from its copies; in checked studies, under half trace to an unresolved V gene, and the reason for the others is unknown. That table gives V, J and clone size, and the DNA gave D and trimming. The sample data list fewer than 700,000 clones, and around 78% of these were observed just once. Of the sample, around 12% is held by the ten largest clones.

The CDR3, cysteine through phenylalanine, is 14 amino acids long. The kept DNA is CDR3 alone, 42 bases in frame from the first base. CDR1 and CDR2 were assigned from the germline V gene as SGHVS and FNYEAQ. V and J lose 5 bases and 5 bases, and a span of 15 bases separates them. Healthy HIV-negative adults with no recently reported acute infections or vaccinations were included as donors. Every donor was a Caucasian adult living in Nashville, Tennessee, USA. For unsorted samples, tens of millions of PBMCs were counted and genomic DNA was extracted with the QIAamp DNA Blood Mini kit. Blood was obtained by leukapheresis, after which PBMCs were separated by Ficoll-Histopaque density gradient centrifugation and cryopreserved in liquid nitrogen vapor phase.

The sequence is built from TRBV7-6 and TRBJ1-1; tentative D gene TRBD1, with 5 bases matching. The source of this sequence is a woman aged 40-49 years in good health. Some clones in this sample may be carry-over from other donors' samples. The sequencing sample was made of PBMCs. Read as DNA, the sequence is TGTGCCAGCAGCCTAGGGGACTTTGGGACTGAAGCTTTCTTT. Its product reads: CASSLGDFGTEAFF.